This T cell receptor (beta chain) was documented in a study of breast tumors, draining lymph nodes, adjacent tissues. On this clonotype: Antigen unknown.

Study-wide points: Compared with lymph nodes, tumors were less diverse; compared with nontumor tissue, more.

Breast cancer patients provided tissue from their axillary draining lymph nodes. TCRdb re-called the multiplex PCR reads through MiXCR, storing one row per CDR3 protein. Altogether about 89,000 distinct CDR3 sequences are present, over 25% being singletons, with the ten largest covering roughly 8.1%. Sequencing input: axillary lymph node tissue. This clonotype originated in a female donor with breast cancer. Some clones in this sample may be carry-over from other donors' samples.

Here the CDR3 reads CSVEADRKGYNEQFF. DNA of the CDR3: TGCAGCGTTGAAGCTGACAGAAAGGGGTACAATGAGCAGTTCTTC. The chain joins TRBV29-1 to TRBJ2-1; TRBD1 might be the D (5 bases). The CDR3 runs to 15 residues. The V end lost 1 base, the J end lost 4 bases, and 14 bases lay between the germline ends. Germline V gene sequence: CDR1 SQVTM, CDR2 ANQGSEA.